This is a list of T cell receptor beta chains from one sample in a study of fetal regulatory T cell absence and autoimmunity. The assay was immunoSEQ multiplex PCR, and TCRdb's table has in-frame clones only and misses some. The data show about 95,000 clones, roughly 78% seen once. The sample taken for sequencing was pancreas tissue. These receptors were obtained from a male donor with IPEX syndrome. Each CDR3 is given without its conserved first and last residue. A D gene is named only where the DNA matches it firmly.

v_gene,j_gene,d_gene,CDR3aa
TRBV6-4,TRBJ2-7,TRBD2,ASSDPTSGGDYEQY
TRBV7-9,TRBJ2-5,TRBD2,ASSLGGSREGPETQY
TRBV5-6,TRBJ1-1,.,ASSLERGLNTEAF
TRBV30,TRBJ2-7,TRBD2,AWSVGGSLRDEQY
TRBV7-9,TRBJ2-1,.,ASSLGCSESYNEQF
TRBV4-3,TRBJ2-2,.,ASSQGSRELF
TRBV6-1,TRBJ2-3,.,ASSEEWGDTQY
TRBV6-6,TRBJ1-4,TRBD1,ASSGDRGPFNEKLF
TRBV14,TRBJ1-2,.,ASSRWENYGYT
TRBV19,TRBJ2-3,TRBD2,ASSILGLAGGTSTDTQY
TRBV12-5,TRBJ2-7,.,ASGLVRGEQY
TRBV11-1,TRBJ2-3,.,ASSLVERDTQY
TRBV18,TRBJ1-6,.,ATSRGDSPLH
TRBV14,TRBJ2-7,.,ASSQGTHEQY
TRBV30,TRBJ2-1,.,AWCRGGSYNEQF
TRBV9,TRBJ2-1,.,ASSVGEAFGNEQF
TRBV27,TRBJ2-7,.,ASSYNGGYEQY
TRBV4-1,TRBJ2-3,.,ASSQPGGSTDTQY
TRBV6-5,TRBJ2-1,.,ASSYGGPYNEQF
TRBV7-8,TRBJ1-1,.,ASSDQRGRGNTEAF
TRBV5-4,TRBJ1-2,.,ASSLVGTGAGYT
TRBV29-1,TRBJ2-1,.,SVEQSSYNEQF
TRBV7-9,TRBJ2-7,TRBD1,ASSYQGAYEQY
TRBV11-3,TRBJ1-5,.,ASSKVGSSSNQPQH
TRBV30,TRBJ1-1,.,AWSVRVGGSAF
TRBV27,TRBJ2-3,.,ASSLVSGDTQY
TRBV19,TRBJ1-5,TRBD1,ASSINQGGSNQPQH
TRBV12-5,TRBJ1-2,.,ASGPRIDGYT
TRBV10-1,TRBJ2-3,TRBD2,ASSPGSGGFTDTQY
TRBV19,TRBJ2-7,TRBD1,ASSSAQGAYEQY
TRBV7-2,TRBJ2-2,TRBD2,ASSHGTSGTRTRGELF
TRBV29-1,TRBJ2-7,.,SVEDGDTYEQY
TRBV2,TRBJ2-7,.,ASSEFSGIVTYEQY
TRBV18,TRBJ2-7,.,ASSPPGVTYEQY
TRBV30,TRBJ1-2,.,AWSVGWGGYT
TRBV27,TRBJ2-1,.,ASSPPHANNEQF
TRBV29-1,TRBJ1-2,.,SVESGANYGYT
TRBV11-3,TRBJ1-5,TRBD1,ASSAGTGGNQPQH
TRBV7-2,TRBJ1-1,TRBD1,ASSTWTGDLNTEAF
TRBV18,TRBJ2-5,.,ASSPGQRYQETQY
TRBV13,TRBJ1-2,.,ASSLGPGDGYT
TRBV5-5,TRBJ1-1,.,ASSLGSCDEAF
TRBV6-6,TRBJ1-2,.,ASSPQGPLGIAS
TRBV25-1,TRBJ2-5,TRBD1,ASSDRGQETQY
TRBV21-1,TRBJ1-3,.,ASSKEAGLLNTIY
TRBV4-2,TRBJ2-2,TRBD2,ASSQEGAGGWWANTGELF
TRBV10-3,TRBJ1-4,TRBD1,AARQGPNEKLF
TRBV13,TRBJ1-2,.,ASSFLPSGLGYT
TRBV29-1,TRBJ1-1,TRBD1,SVARDRVNTEAF
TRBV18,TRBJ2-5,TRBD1,ASSWTGQETQY
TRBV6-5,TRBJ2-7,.,ASSYSNRGSYEQY
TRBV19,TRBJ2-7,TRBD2,ASSTGTSGGIEQY
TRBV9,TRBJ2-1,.,ASSARGATGEQF